One sample yielded the 17 T cell receptor beta chains listed below, sequenced in a study of blood T cell repertoires in COVID-19. Libraries were prepared by immunoSEQ multiplex PCR; TCRdb keeps only in-frame clonotypes and omits some of them. The sample holds around 210,000 clones, over 75% seen once. Sequenced material: peripheral blood. These receptors were taken from a man between 45 and 60 years old with COVID-19, enrolled during active disease.

The chain carries TRBV19 and TRBJ1-6; no reliable D call. The CDR3 loop spans 14 amino acids. Between the trimmed V and J ends, which lost 4 bases and 4 bases, there was a span of 8 bases. Germline CDR1 LNHDA, CDR2 SQIVND (reference sequence). CDR3 bases: TGTGCCAGTAGTACTACCGCATATAATTCACCCCTCCACTTT. Its translation is CASSTTAYNSPLHF.

This chain connects TRBV24-1 to TRBJ1-1; the match to TRBD1 covers 9 bases. V shed 7 bases, J shed 0 bases, and the junction held 2 bases outside the gene matches. The germline CDR1 and CDR2 sequences are KGHDR and SFDVKD. There are 14 residues in the CDR3. CDR3 sequence (DNA): TGTGCCACCAGGGACAGGGGTATGAACACTGAAGCTTTCTTT. Its translation: CATRDRGMNTEAFF.

J is TRBJ2-1 and V is TRBV4-2; 8 positions agree with TRBD2. V lost 0 bases and J lost 4; bases outside the gene matches: 14. This CDR3 comprises 19 residues. Per the germline V gene, CDR1 is LGHNA and CDR2 is YNFKEQ. In DNA form, the CDR3 reads TGTGCCAGCAGCCAAGATCGAGCGGGGGCCCCTTTTCTTTACAATGAGCAGTTCTTC. This gives the protein CASSQDRAGAPFLYNEQFF.

The chain couples TRBV7-2 to TRBJ2-5, with 7 nucleotides matching TRBD2. The CDR3 length is 13 residues. Germline CDR1 SGHTA, CDR2 FQGNSA. Trimming cost V 5 bases and J 4 bases; bases outside gene matches: 4. This chain's CDR3 is CASSPGGRETQYF. CDR3 nucleotide sequence: TGTGCCAGCAGCCCGGGGGGAAGAGAGACCCAGTACTTC.

The genes are TRBV18 and TRBJ1-2; D is possibly TRBD1 (6 bases). Germline V gives CDR1 KGHSH, CDR2 LQKENI. This CDR3 has 14 amino acids. Trimming pared 5 bases from V and 4 bases from J, leaving 14 bases between. The CDR3 spells CASSAGQTLYGYTF. The CDR3 DNA reads as TGTGCCAGCTCAGCTGGACAGACTCTCTATGGCTACACCTTC.

This clone was seen once. The chain carries TRBV5-4 and TRBJ1-1; D gene ambiguous. Germline CDR1 and CDR2: SGHNT and YYREEE (reference sequence). CDR3 size: 13 residues. V shed 6 bases and J shed 3 bases, with 12 bases lying between them. CDR3 region: CASNEGFDTEAFF. The CDR3 region has the DNA TGTGCCAGCAACGAGGGATTCGACACTGAAGCTTTCTTT.

The V call is TRBV6-5, the J call TRBJ1-2; 7 bases fit TRBD1. The CDR3 runs to 14 residues. Germline V gene sequence: CDR1 MNHEY, CDR2 SVGAGI. The J segment lost 2 bases and the V segment lost 5 bases, leaving 5 bases of the junction unmatched. CDR3 protein: CASSPGTANYGYTF. CDR3 bases: TGTGCCAGCAGTCCCGGGACAGCGAACTATGGCTACACCTTC.

The J gene is TRBJ1-5, the V gene TRBV27, with 7 bases identical to TRBD1. The CDR3 is 12 residues long. Germline V gene data show CDR1 as MNHEY and CDR2 as SMNVEV (reference sequence). The J segment lost 11 bases and the V segment lost 8 bases, leaving 9 bases of the junction unmatched. CDR3 amino acids: CASGPSGGSQHF. The CDR3 DNA is TGTGCCAGCGGACCCTCAGGGGGGTCCCAGCATTTT.

The rearrangement joins TRBV19 to TRBJ1-1; possible D gene TRBD1, 6 bases. Deletions cut 6 bases from V and 5 bases from J, with 16 bases between. Germline CDR1 is LNHDA and CDR2 is SQIVND (reference sequence). The length of the CDR3 is 14 residues. The CDR3 DNA is TGTGCCAGTAGAGAAACAGGGTTTGTGACTGAAGCTTTCTTT. Protein product: CASRETGFVTEAFF.

This chain uses TRBV7-3 with TRBJ2-3; the match to TRBD2 covers 10 bases. The V gene end was trimmed by 5 bases and the J gene end by 4 bases; junction bases not matched to a gene: 6. Per the germline V gene, CDR1 is SGHTA and CDR2 is FQGTGA. The CDR3 sequence is 15 residues long. The DNA for the CDR3 is TGTGCCAGCAGCAGCGGGGGGGCAAAGGCAGATACGCAGTATTTT. Protein sequence: CASSSGGAKADTQYF.

J is TRBJ2-3 and V is TRBV5-4; 10 positions match TRBD1. This CDR3 contains 14 residues. V lost 5 bases and J lost 7; bases outside the gene matches: 7. In germline, CDR1 is SGHNT, CDR2 YYREEE (reference sequence). CDR3: CASSTGTGVNTQYF. Here the CDR3 DNA reads TGTGCCAGCAGTACCGGGACAGGGGTAAATACGCAGTATTTT.

The chain has TRBV30 and TRBJ2-7, with D possibly TRBD1 on 6 matching bases. The CDR3 covers 14 residues. V lost 1 base and J 4 bases, leaving 14 bases between the germline ends. Germline CDR1 is GTSNPN and CDR2 is SVGIG (reference sequence). This CDR3 is CAWSADSGPYEQYF. The CDR3 DNA reads TGTGCCTGGAGTGCGGACAGCGGACCTTACGAGCAGTACTTC.

This clone was recorded once. The rearrangement joins TRBV4-2 to TRBJ2-1; D might be TRBD2 (5 bases). The CDR3 consists of 15 residues. V lost 4 bases to trimming and J lost 1 base, with 11 bases between them. Germline V CDR1 and CDR2: LGHNA, YNFKEQ. The DNA of the CDR3 is TGTGCCAGCAGCCCAACTAGGGATTCCTACAATGAGCAGTTCTTC. Encoded protein: CASSPTRDSYNEQFF.

The chain carries TRBV13 and TRBJ2-7, with 9 bases that match TRBD1. Germline CDR1 is PRHDT and CDR2 is FYEKMQ (reference sequence). The CDR3 has 16 amino acids. With 3 bases clipped from V and 8 bases from J, the junction kept 14 bases outside the gene matches. In DNA, the CDR3 is TGTGCCAGCAGCTTTCCATTGGGACAGGGACAGGCAAAGCAGTACTTC. Amino acid sequence: CASSFPLGQGQAKQYF.

The chain uses TRBV23-1 and TRBJ1-2; TRBD1 aligns across 8 bases. TRBV23-1 is recorded as an ORF, its role being uncertain. V lost 4 bases and J lost 5; bases outside the gene matches: 12. The CDR3 has 16 amino acids. As DNA, the CDR3 is TGCGCCAGCAGTCCCGGACAGGGAATATGTTTTTATGGCTACACCTTC. It yields the protein CASSPGQGICFYGYTF.

The rearrangement joins TRBV5-4 to TRBJ1-1; D not certain. The CDR3 totals 12 residues. V shed 0 bases and J shed 7 bases, with 7 bases lying between them. The germline gives CDR1 SGHNT, CDR2 YYREEE (reference sequence). The CDR3 protein is CASSLGGFEAFF. In DNA form, the CDR3 reads TGTGCCAGCAGCTTGGGCGGTTTTGAAGCTTTCTTT.

The chain combines TRBV3-1 (or the pseudogene TRBV3-2) with TRBJ1-5; D is undetermined. The CDR3 runs to 16 residues. Germline CDR1 is LGHDT and CDR2 is YNNKEL (reference sequence). V gave up 1 base and J gave up 0 bases, with 10 bases separating them. The CDR3: CASSQAGIGSNQPQHF. Here the CDR3 DNA reads TGTGCCAGCAGCCAAGCGGGGATAGGTAGCAATCAGCCCCAGCATTTT.